This T cell receptor beta chain was captured by sequencing in a study of T-cell memory formation after mild COVID-19. General study points: CD4+ contracting clones lay mainly in CM and EM, CD8+ ones in EMRA. Confirmation was lacking for SARS-CoV-2 specificity of second-wave clones that peaked on day 37.

There are many counts of this clonotype. Antigen: not known. Using constant-segment primers, 5'RACE produced TCR alpha and TCR beta cDNA libraries carrying sample barcodes and UMIs. TCRdb recomputed calls from the 5' RACE reads with MiXCR, one row per CDR3 protein. The table has some 150,000 distinct CDR3 sequences, 11% to 15% seen once. The germline V and J ends were trimmed by 5 bases and 2 bases, with 19 bases remaining between them. This CDR3 is 15 amino acids long. Germline loops: CDR1 DFQATT, CDR2 SNEGSKA (reference sequence). This receptor was identified in an adult woman who had mild COVID-19 (a few samples of this study predate the infection). Cell type and time point are not known. The rearrangement links TRBV20-1 to TRBJ2-7; possibly TRBD1 for D (6 bases). The specimen sequenced was PBMCs or a T cell subset sorted from them (not recorded which). CDR3: CSASSGHTGTYEQYF. In nucleotides, the CDR3 is TGCAGTGCTTCCAGCGGCCATACAGGGACCTACGAGCAGTACTTC.